Below, 3 T cell receptor beta chains from the same sample are listed, as sequenced in a study of persistence of HIV-infected CD4 T cells. The libraries were made with immunoSEQ version 4 in survey mode. Generated by immunoSEQ multiplex PCR, the TCRdb table keeps only in-frame clones and is missing some. The sample consists of 64,000 or so clones, 65% to 80% of them appearing once. Cells were stimulated with overlapping HIV-1 Gag 15-mer peptides. CD40L-negative CD69-negative CD45RO-high memory CD4+ T cells were sorted as populations depleted of antigen-responding cells. These receptors lack a known antigen. The starting material was CD4+ T cells sorted from PBMCs after roughly 17-hour stimulation, obtained from a patient who received antiretroviral therapy. Every receptor here comes from an adult man with HIV who was CMV-seropositive.

The chain has TRBV3-1 (or the pseudogene TRBV3-2) and TRBJ2-3, with D hard to call. The ends were cut back, 1 base at V and 1 base at J, with 0 bases in the middle. CDR1 is LGHDT, CDR2 YNNKEL, per germline (reference sequence). The CDR3 consists of 12 residues. The CDR3 DNA follows: TGTGCCAGCAGCCAAGGCACAGATACGCAGTATTTT. Translated, it gives CASSQGTDTQYF.

The J gene is TRBJ1-6, the V gene TRBV7-3; 7 nucleotides align to TRBD1. The CDR3 runs to 14 residues. Germline CDR1 is SGHTA and CDR2 is FQGTGA. The ends lost 0 bases at V and 7 bases at J; junction bases unmatched: 0. This CDR3 is CASSLTTGNSPLHF. The CDR3 nucleotides read TGTGCCAGCAGCTTAACGACAGGGAATTCACCCCTCCACTTT.

The rearrangement uses TRBV6-1 and TRBJ1-2; D gene uncertain. The CDR3 totals 11 residues. V shed 2 bases and J shed 9 bases, with 7 bases lying between them. From germline, CDR1 is MNHNS and CDR2 SASEGT. The DNA of the CDR3 is TGTGCCAGCAGTGAACGGGATCGCTACACCTTC. Its protein is CASSERDRYTF.